This TCR beta chain is from a study of blood T cell repertoires in COVID-19. Study overall: Samples taken during acute and convalescent COVID-19 were collected in the United States, Italy and Spain. PBMCs, B-cell-depleted T cells, or T cells were the source of the cDNA or gDNA that made up the material.

Original processing notes: Counts of nucleated cells, estimated from reference gene primer amplification, were obtained. Some clones are missing from TCRdb's copy, which holds only in-frame ones; the method was immunoSEQ multiplex PCR. The V and J calls and clone size are taken from that table; D and trimming were inferred from the DNA. The sample consists of 80,000 to 100,000 clones, 81% of them appearing once. The sequenced sample was peripheral blood. This receptor was obtained from a man aged 55 to 70 with acute or convalescent COVID-19.

The DNA for the CDR3 is TGTGCCAGCAGACTGACAGGGGAAGAGACCCAGTACTTC. Translating gives CASRLTGEETQYF. The chain couples TRBV6-6 to TRBJ2-5; 8 bases are a match to TRBD1. Germline V gives CDR1 MNHNY, CDR2 SVGAGI (reference sequence). Trimming at V came to 6 bases and at J to 3 bases, leaving 3 bases not matched to a gene. The CDR3 loop spans 13 amino acids.